This TCR beta chain was sequenced for a study of PD-L1 blockade in urothelial cancer. Looking at the study overall: Blood analysis was done at 3 weeks (second dose) and 6 weeks after treatment began. Peripheral blood specimens exhibited a median yield of approximately 140,000 T cells.

The table came from immunoSEQ multiplex PCR; TCRdb's copy has only in-frame clones and leaves some out. The repertoire has some 15,000 clones, around 87% of them found once; the top ten carry roughly 15%. The receptor was derived from a man in his 70s with urothelial cancer. The sequenced sample was PBMCs, obtained around atezolizumab (anti-PD-L1) treatment.

CDR3 sequence: CSVKTGNYEQYF. CDR3 in DNA: TGCAGCGTGAAGACGGGGAACTACGAGCAGTACTTC. The V gene is TRBV29-1, the J gene TRBJ2-7, with D possibly matching TRBD2 (5 bases). This CDR3 region has 12 residues. Germline V lookup: CDR1 SQVTM, CDR2 ANQGSEA. The V end lost 6 bases, the J end lost 3 bases, and 12 bases lay between the germline ends.